These T cell receptor beta chains were read from a single sample in a study of technical replicates of blood from several donors. Generated by immunoSEQ multiplex PCR, the TCRdb table keeps only in-frame clones and is missing some. Of tens of thousands of clones listed, about nine tenths are singletons. The sample taken for sequencing was PBMCs. These receptors originate from a human donor in good health. Some clones in this sample may be carry-over from other donors' samples. Each CDR3 is given with its conserved first and last residue. A D gene is named only where the DNA matches it firmly. Where a row states a size, it is once, few, many or the class of an expanded clone; other rows omit it.

V gene	D gene	clone size	J gene	CDR3 protein	CDR3 DNA
TRBV6-5	NA	NA	TRBJ1-1	CASSYSLGRGTEAFF	TGTGCCAGCAGTTACTCTTTAGGGAGGGGCACTGAAGCTTTCTTT
TRBV5-1	TRBD1	NA	TRBJ1-5	CASSFDRGQQHF	TGCGCCAGCAGCTTCGACAGGGGACAGCAGCATTTT
TRBV10-3	NA	NA	TRBJ1-1	CAISDIGITEAFF	TGTGCCATCAGTGACATCGGGATTACCGAAGCTTTCTTT
TRBV5-8	NA	NA	TRBJ2-1	CASSPGNEQFF	TGTGCCAGCAGCCCCGGCAATGAGCAGTTCTTC
TRBV25-1	TRBD1	NA	TRBJ2-1	CASSDFGQGRDEQFF	TGTGCCAGCAGCGACTTCGGACAGGGGAGGGATGAGCAGTTCTTC
TRBV10-3	NA	NA	TRBJ1-1	CAIRGGTEAFF	TGTGCCATCAGGGGGGGAACTGAAGCTTTCTTT
TRBV14	TRBD1	NA	TRBJ2-7	CASSRSGQGTYEQYF	TGTGCCAGCAGCCGGTCGGGACAGGGGACTTACGAGCAGTACTTC
TRBV19	NA	NA	TRBJ1-2	CASSTYYGYTF	TGTGCCAGCTCGACTTACTATGGCTACACCTTC
TRBV29-1	TRBD1	once	TRBJ2-1	CSAGTGNNEQFF	TGCAGCGCTGGGACAGGGAACAATGAGCAGTTCTTC
TRBV6-5	NA	NA	TRBJ1-2	CASRTEGGGYTF	TGTGCCAGCAGGACGGAGGGTGGCGGCTACACCTTC
TRBV18	TRBD1	NA	TRBJ2-7	CASSPGQGSYEQYF	TGTGCCAGCTCCCCGGGACAGGGCTCCTACGAGCAGTACTTC
TRBV7-2	TRBD2	NA	TRBJ2-7	CASSFGETSGGYEQYF	TGTGCCAGCAGCTTCGGGGAGACTAGCGGCGGGTACGAGCAGTACTTC
TRBV5-4	NA	NA	TRBJ2-5	CASSLAGGGAGETQYF	TGTGCCAGCAGCTTGGCAGGTGGGGGGGCCGGGGAGACCCAGTACTTC
TRBV19	NA	NA	TRBJ1-2	CASSIGAGPGYTF	TGTGCCAGTAGTATTGGTGCAGGGCCCGGCTACACCTTC
TRBV11-3	NA	NA	TRBJ2-3	CASSSRDNTDTQYF	TGTGCCAGCAGCTCCCGGGACAACACAGATACGCAGTATTTT
TRBV6-1	NA	NA	TRBJ1-3	CASSGQGGGNTIYF	TGTGCCAGCAGCGGGCAGGGAGGAGGAAACACCATATATTTT
TRBV4-3	TRBD1	NA	TRBJ1-4	CASSQDGGTGYEKLFF	TGCGCCAGCAGCCAAGATGGAGGGACAGGGTACGAAAAACTGTTTTTT
TRBV5-1	NA	NA	TRBJ1-1	CASSLDTYTEAFF	TGCGCCAGCAGCTTGGACACCTACACTGAAGCTTTCTTT
TRBV7-2	NA	NA	TRBJ2-7	CASSLGGVVHEQYF	TGTGCCAGCAGCTTAGGCGGGGTGGTCCACGAGCAGTACTTC
TRBV4-3	NA	NA	TRBJ2-5	CASSQDRAQYF	TGCGCCAGCAGCCAAGACAGGGCGCAGTACTTC
TRBV10-1	NA	NA	TRBJ2-2	CASRKAVADTGELFF	TGCGCCAGCAGGAAGGCAGTAGCAGACACCGGGGAGCTGTTTTTT
TRBV5-6	NA	NA	TRBJ2-7	CASSPLSWVGRYEQYF	TGTGCCAGCAGCCCCCTCTCTTGGGTGGGGAGATACGAGCAGTACTTC
TRBV6-5	TRBD1	NA	TRBJ1-5	CATQGQGSNQPQHF	TGTGCCACCCAGGGACAGGGTAGCAATCAGCCCCAGCATTTT
TRBV4-3	NA	NA	TRBJ1-2	CASSQDVRQDYGYTF	TGCGCCAGCAGCCAAGATGTTCGACAAGACTATGGCTACACCTTC
TRBV4-3	NA	once	TRBJ2-7	CASSQEPGEGYEQYF	TGCGCCAGCAGCCAAGAACCAGGGGAGGGCTACGAGCAGTACTTC
TRBV4-2	NA	NA	TRBJ2-7	CASSQDREAIQQYF	TGTGCCAGCAGCCAAGATCGAGAGGCCATCCAGCAGTACTTC
TRBV5-4	TRBD1	many	TRBJ1-2	CASSPLDRGPSNYGYTF	TGTGCCAGCAGCCCGCTGGACAGGGGGCCTTCAAACTATGGCTACACCTTC
TRBV9	NA	NA	TRBJ2-1	CASSVGRLDEQFF	TGTGCCAGCAGCGTAGGGAGACTAGATGAGCAGTTCTTC
TRBV29-1	NA	NA	TRBJ1-3	CSVLPGSGNTIYF	TGCAGCGTCCTCCCAGGGTCAGGAAACACCATATATTTT
TRBV6-5	NA	NA	TRBJ2-6	CASSYESSGANVLTF	TGTGCCAGCAGTTACGAGAGCTCTGGGGCCAACGTCCTGACTTTC
TRBV7-9	TRBD1	NA	TRBJ1-1	CASSAEGARTEAFF	TGTGCCAGCAGCGCGGAGGGGGCGCGCACTGAAGCTTTCTTT
TRBV7-3	NA	NA	TRBJ1-1	CASSLRSGTEAFF	TGTGCCAGCAGCCTCCGGTCGGGCACTGAAGCTTTCTTT
TRBV6-1	TRBD1	NA	TRBJ1-1	CASSESYRGPSTEAFF	TGTGCCAGCAGTGAGAGCTACAGGGGTCCCAGCACTGAAGCTTTCTTT
TRBV2	TRBD2	once	TRBJ2-1	CASSGRLASNPGEQFF	TGTGCCAGCAGTGGGAGACTAGCGTCGAACCCCGGTGAGCAGTTCTTC
TRBV11-2	NA	NA	TRBJ2-2	CASSPIRGRPGELFF	TGTGCCAGCAGCCCTATCAGGGGGAGGCCCGGGGAGCTGTTTTTT
TRBV5-6	NA	NA	TRBJ1-1	CASSLGDRRTEAFF	TGTGCCAGCAGCCTGGGAGATCGGAGGACTGAAGCTTTCTTT
TRBV4-3	NA	NA	TRBJ1-5	CASSQDMDRRQPQHF	TGCGCCAGCAGCCAAGATATGGACAGACGGCAGCCCCAGCATTTT
TRBV27	NA	NA	TRBJ2-7	CASARRSSYEQYF	TGTGCCAGCGCGAGAAGGAGCTCCTACGAGCAGTACTTC
TRBV5-4	NA	NA	TRBJ2-7	CASSFGGGGSLGYEQYF	TGTGCCAGCAGCTTTGGGGGAGGAGGGTCGCTGGGGTACGAGCAGTACTTC
TRBV29-1	NA	NA	TRBJ2-5	CSVAPRVGETQYF	TGCAGCGTTGCCCCCCGGGTCGGGGAGACCCAGTACTTC
TRBV5-1	NA	few	TRBJ2-2	CASEKDTTGELFF	TGCGCCAGCGAGAAAGACACAACCGGGGAGCTGTTTTTT
TRBV6-1	NA	few	TRBJ2-6	CASSVEGTGANVLTF	TGTGCCAGCAGTGTGGAGGGTACTGGGGCCAACGTCCTGACTTTC
TRBV4-3	TRBD1	NA	TRBJ1-3	CASSQGQGSGNTIYF	TGCGCCAGCAGCCAGGGACAGGGCTCTGGAAACACCATATATTTT
TRBV30	TRBD2	NA	TRBJ2-7	CAWSNGGSRYEQYF	TGTGCCTGGAGTAATGGCGGGAGTCGGTACGAGCAGTACTTC
TRBV7-8	TRBD2	NA	TRBJ2-1	CASRMELSGSRNEQFF	TGTGCCAGCAGAATGGAACTAAGCGGGAGTAGGAATGAGCAGTTCTTC
TRBV7-9	NA	NA	TRBJ2-3	CASSPPGTDTQYF	TGTGCCAGCAGCCCCCCCGGCACAGATACGCAGTATTTT
TRBV4-1	TRBD2	NA	TRBJ2-3	CASSLRGTSETDTQYF	TGCGCCAGCAGCCTAAGAGGGACTAGCGAAACAGATACGCAGTATTTT
TRBV18	TRBD1	NA	TRBJ1-6	CASSQDRGGTPLHF	TGTGCCAGCTCACAGGACAGGGGCGGGACACCCCTCCACTTT
TRBV6-6	NA	few	TRBJ1-1	CASKGSARGRTEAFF	TGTGCCAGCAAGGGGTCAGCCCGGGGGAGAACTGAAGCTTTCTTT
TRBV5-1	TRBD2	NA	TRBJ2-7	CASSPGPSGGSYEQYF	TGCGCCAGCAGCCCAGGCCCTAGCGGGGGCTCCTACGAGCAGTACTTC
TRBV12-5	TRBD1	NA	TRBJ2-7	CASGPGTGSWEQYF	TGTGCTAGTGGTCCCGGGACAGGGTCGTGGGAGCAGTACTTC